This TCR beta chain originates from a study of blood T cell repertoires in COVID-19. A word on this clone: This same CDR3 is encoded by further DNA sequences in the sample.

Living in 24 US areas, the participants were between roughly 18 and 89 years of age. Original analysis: The authors estimated nucleated cell counts from reference gene primer amplification. This table comes from immunoSEQ multiplex PCR, and its TCRdb copy is limited to in-frame clones, with some not included. V, J and clone size are those of that table, while D and trimming were read from the DNA. The sample has hundreds of thousands of clones; roughly nine tenths are singletons. Germline CDR1 is DFQATT and CDR2 is SNEGSKA (reference sequence). CDR3 length: 8 amino acids. Trimming shortened V by 6 bases and J by 15 bases, and 6 bases separated the two germline ends.

The sample was PBMCs or T cells enriched from blood (not recorded which). V gene TRBV20-1 combines with J gene TRBJ1-6; D gene unclear. This receptor was identified in a woman aged 30 to 39 with acute COVID-19. This CDR3 reads CSADSLHF. The CDR3 DNA sequence: TGCAGTGCCGATAGCCTCCACTTT.